This T cell receptor beta chain was profiled in a study of cytomegalovirus exposure and HLA in healthy donors. Study-level findings and limits: It emerged from a later analysis that several of the most significant clusters appeared to be linked to common viral pathogens. An assumption of roughly uniform sequencing depth across donors underlay the presence/absence analyses.

A multiplex PCR was run with 60 Vbeta primers and 13 Jbeta primers. The table came from immunoSEQ multiplex PCR; TCRdb's copy has only in-frame clones and leaves some out. Of roughly 140,000 clones in the sample, around three fifths are singletons; the top ten hold 3%. Germline loops: CDR1 MNHNY, CDR2 SVGAGI (reference sequence). The junction had 12 bases not matched to a gene; V was cut back by 6 bases and J by 7 bases. CDR3 length equals 15 residues. This clone was detected only a few times. The antigen remains unidentified. The rearrangement joins TRBV6-6 to TRBJ2-3; 8 bases fit TRBD1. Input material: PBMCs. The sequence derives from a woman in her 30s in good health and CMV-seropositive. CDR3 nucleotides: TGTGCCAGCAGACTGGACAGGGTCGGTGGTCATACGCAGTATTTT. The encoded protein is CASRLDRVGGHTQYF.